These 12 T cell receptor beta chains share one sample of origin, sequenced in a study of human T cells and chemical hapten exposure. TCRdb called the RACE reads again in MiXCR, with one record for every CDR3 protein. Among about 68,000 distinct CDR3 sequences listed, 10% to 11% were seen once. Regarding time point: pre-sensitization, week 0. The treatment here: therapeutic diphenylcyclopropenone sensitization with weekly scalp DPC. The sample here was whole blood, taken in connection with sensitization to the hapten diphenylcyclopropenone (DPC). The receptors were sampled from a woman aged 50 to 60 with alopecia areata. Some clones in this sample may be carry-over from other donors' samples.

This clonotype was counted many times. The V call is TRBV9, the J call TRBJ2-3, with D hard to call. Germline V CDR1 and CDR2: SGDLS, YYNGEE. The CDR3 runs 14 residues. V dropped 0 bases and J dropped 4 bases, with 9 bases sitting between them. The chain's CDR3 is CASSVEPFADTQYF. The CDR3 DNA reads TGTGCCAGCAGCGTAGAACCCTTCGCAGATACGCAGTATTTT.

This clonotype was counted at least ten times. The gene calls are TRBV20-1 and TRBJ1-1; a weak D match, TRBD1 (6 bases). Germline CDR1 DFQATT, CDR2 SNEGSKA (reference sequence). CDR3 size: 13 residues. V shed 1 base and J shed 6 bases, with 12 bases lying between them. The CDR3 DNA reads TGCAGTGCTAGAGTAATCCGGGGGCCTGAAGCTTTCTTT. This translates into CSARVIRGPEAFF.

This clonotype was detected many times. The rearrangement links TRBV5-1 to TRBJ2-5; 7 positions match TRBD1. The germline V gene has CDR1 SGHRS and CDR2 YFSETQ. The CDR3 is 15 amino acids. V dropped 1 base and J dropped 2; count of bases not matched to a gene: 5. The DNA for the CDR3 is TGCGCCAGCAGCTTGTCCGGGGACAGACAAGAGACCCAGTACTTC. It encodes CASSLSGDRQETQYF. The whole variable domain, remainder taken from reference TRBV5-1 and TRBJ2-5, is KAGVTQTPRYLIKTRGQQVTLSCSPISGHRSVSWYQQTPGQGLQFLFEYFSETQRNKGNFPGRFSGRQFSNSRSEMNVSTLELGDSALYLCASSLSGDRQETQYFGPGTRLLVL.

The V gene is TRBV10-2, the J gene TRBJ1-1, with D perhaps matching TRBD1 (6 bases). Germline V lookup: CDR1 WSHSY, CDR2 SAAADI. The CDR3 extends over 14 amino acids. V was trimmed by 6 bases and J by 1 base, leaving 12 bases between them. CDR3 region: CASSNRVGNTEAFF. DNA of the CDR3: TGCGCCAGCAGCAACAGGGTAGGGAACACTGAAGCTTTCTTT.

This clonotype was seen only a few times. The V call is TRBV20-1, the J call TRBJ2-7; D perhaps matches TRBD1 (6 bases). Deletions cut 6 bases from V and 0 bases from J, with 18 bases between. From germline, CDR1 is DFQATT and CDR2 SNEGSKA (reference sequence). The CDR3 is made up of 15 amino acids. The CDR3 nucleotides are TGCAGTGCAAAACGACAGTTAGGGGGCTCCTACGAGCAGTACTTC. The encoded protein is CSAKRQLGGSYEQYF.

The chain recombines TRBV6-2 or TRBV6-3 with TRBJ1-5; D gene unclear. Germline CDR1 and CDR2: MNHEY and SVGEGT. V lost 6 bases and J lost 1, with 13 bases in between. CDR3 size: 15 residues. The CDR3 region has the DNA TGTGCCAGCAGCTATACCAGCAGGAGCAATCAGCCCCAGCATTTT. Translating gives CASSYTSRSNQPQHF.

This clonotype was seen many times. This chain uses TRBV27 with TRBJ1-2; perhaps TRBD1 as D (5 bases). This CDR3 comprises 13 residues. CDR1 is MNHEY, CDR2 SMNVEV, per germline (reference sequence). V was pared by 0 bases and J by 8 bases, with 10 bases between. The CDR3 nucleotides are TGTGCCAGCAGTTTATCAGGGACGGGCGGCTACACCTTC. Protein: CASSLSGTGGYTF.

This clonotype was counted many times. CDR3 in amino acids: CASSPGQTGELFF. The CDR3 DNA reads TGCGCCAGCAGCCCTGGGCAAACCGGGGAGCTGTTTTTT. This chain connects TRBV5-1 to TRBJ2-2; D remains ambiguous. This CDR3 spans 13 amino acids. Trimming left V 4 bases short and J 5 bases short, with 9 bases between. Germline CDR1 is SGHRS and CDR2 is YFSETQ.

This clonotype showed up many times. The chain carries TRBV27 and TRBJ2-7, with D perhaps matching TRBD1 (6 bases). The germline CDR1 and CDR2 sequences are MNHEY and SMNVEV (reference sequence). Trimming removed 5 bases at V and 7 bases at J, with 18 bases between. This CDR3 is built from 14 residues. CDR3 protein: CASSLLQGRGEQYF. The CDR3 coding sequence is TGTGCCAGCAGTCTTCTCCAGGGTAGGGGGGAGCAGTACTTC.

V is TRBV2 and J is TRBJ1-5, with 8 bases fitting TRBD1. Trimming removed 4 bases from V and 6 bases from J; junction bases left unmatched: 11. Germline V lookup: CDR1 SNHLY, CDR2 FYNNEI. CDR3 length: 16 residues. CDR3: CASSVGTQGARQPQHF. Written as DNA, the CDR3 is TGTGCCAGCAGTGTAGGAACGCAGGGGGCCCGTCAGCCCCAGCATTTT.

This chain uses TRBV29-1 with TRBJ2-1, with no clear D. V lost 1 base, J lost 3 bases, and 10 bases lay in between. CDR1 is SQVTM, CDR2 ANQGSEA, per germline. The CDR3 covers 14 residues. This CDR3 reads CSVEGPPRYNEQFF. In DNA form, the CDR3 reads TGCAGCGTTGAAGGCCCCCCCCGCTACAATGAGCAGTTCTTC.

This clonotype was seen ten or more times. This chain links TRBV7-9 with TRBJ1-1, with 8 bases lining up with TRBD1. This CDR3 has 16 amino acids. Per germline, CDR1 SEHNR and CDR2 FQNEAQ (reference sequence). V lost 5 bases, J lost 5 bases, and 13 bases stayed unmatched. CDR3 nucleotide sequence: TGTGCCAGCAGCCCTGAACCCCACAGGGGGGGAACTGAAGCTTTCTTT. This encodes CASSPEPHRGGTEAFF.